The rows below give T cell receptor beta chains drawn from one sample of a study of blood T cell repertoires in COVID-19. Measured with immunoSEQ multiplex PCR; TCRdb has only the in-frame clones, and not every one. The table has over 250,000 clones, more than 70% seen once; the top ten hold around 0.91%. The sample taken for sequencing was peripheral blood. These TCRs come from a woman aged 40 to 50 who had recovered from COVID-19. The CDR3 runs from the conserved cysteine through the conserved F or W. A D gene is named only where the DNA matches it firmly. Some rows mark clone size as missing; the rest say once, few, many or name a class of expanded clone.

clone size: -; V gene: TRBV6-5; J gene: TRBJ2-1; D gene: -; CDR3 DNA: TGTGCCTCCCAGGGGAGCGGGATCCCCGGGCATGAGCAGTTCTTC; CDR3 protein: CASQGSGIPGHEQFF
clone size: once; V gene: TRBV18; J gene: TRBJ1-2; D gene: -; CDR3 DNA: TGTGCCAGCTCACCTCCGGACAGAGGGCACTATGGCTACACCTTC; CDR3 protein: CASSPPDRGHYGYTF
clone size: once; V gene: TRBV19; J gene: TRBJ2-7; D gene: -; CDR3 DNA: TGTGCCAGTAGTCCCCGCGGGGTCTCCTACGAGCAGTACTTC; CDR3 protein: CASSPRGVSYEQYF
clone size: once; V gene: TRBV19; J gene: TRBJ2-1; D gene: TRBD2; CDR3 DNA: TGTGCCACCGGGACTAGCGGGAGCCCATACAATGAGCAGTTCTTC; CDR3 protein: CATGTSGSPYNEQFF
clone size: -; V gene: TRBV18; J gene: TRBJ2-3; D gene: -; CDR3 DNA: TGTGCCAGCTCCGGGGAAGATACGCAGTATTTT; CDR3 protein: CASSGEDTQYF
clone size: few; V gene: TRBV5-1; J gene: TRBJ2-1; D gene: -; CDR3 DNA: TGCGCCAGCAGCTTGGTAGCAGGGAATTTGAATGAGCAGTTCTTC; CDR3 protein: CASSLVAGNLNEQFF
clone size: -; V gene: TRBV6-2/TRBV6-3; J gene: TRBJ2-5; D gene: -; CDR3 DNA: TGTGCCAGCAGTTACTCGCGAGGGATCGGAGAGACCCAGTACTTC; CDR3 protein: CASSYSRGIGETQYF
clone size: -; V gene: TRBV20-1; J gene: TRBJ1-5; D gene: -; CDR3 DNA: TGCAGTGCTAGTACCCCCATACAGGGTTCCGGGCAGCCCCAGCATTTT; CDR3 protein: CSASTPIQGSGQPQHF
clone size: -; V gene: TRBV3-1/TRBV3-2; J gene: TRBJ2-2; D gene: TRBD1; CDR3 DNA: TGTGCCAGCAGCCAGGCGGGACAGGGGCCCTCCACCGGGGAGCTGTTTTTT; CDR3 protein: CASSQAGQGPSTGELFF
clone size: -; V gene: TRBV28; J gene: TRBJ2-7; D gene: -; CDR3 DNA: TGTGCCAGCAGTTTGGCTAGCACCCACTACGAGCAGTACTTC; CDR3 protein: CASSLASTHYEQYF
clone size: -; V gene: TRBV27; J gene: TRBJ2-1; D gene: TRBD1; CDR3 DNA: TGTGCCAGCAGTCTCCGGCCAGGGGGCTATGAGCAGTTCTTC; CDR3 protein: CASSLRPGGYEQFF
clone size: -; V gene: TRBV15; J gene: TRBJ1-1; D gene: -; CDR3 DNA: TGTGCCACCAGCAGAGATGGGCAGGCGGGAGCTTTCTTT; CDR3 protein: CATSRDGQAGAFF
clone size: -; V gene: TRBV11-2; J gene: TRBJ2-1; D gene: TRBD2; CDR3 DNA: TGTGCCAGCAGCTTAGGTGTCGGGAGGGCAGGTGGAGAGCAGTTCTTC; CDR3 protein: CASSLGVGRAGGEQFF
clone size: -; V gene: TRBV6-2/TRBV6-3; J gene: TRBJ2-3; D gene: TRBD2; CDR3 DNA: TGTGCCAGCAGTTCCGGGACTAGCGGGAGGGGCTATACGCAGTATTTT; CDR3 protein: CASSSGTSGRGYTQYF
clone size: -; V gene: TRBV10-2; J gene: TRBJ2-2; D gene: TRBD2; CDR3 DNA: TGCGCCAGCGGGGGGAGGGCCACCGGGGAGCTGTTTTTT; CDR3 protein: CASGGRATGELFF
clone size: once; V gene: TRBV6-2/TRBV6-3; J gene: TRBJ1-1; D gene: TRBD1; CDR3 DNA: TGTGCCAGCAGTCCGGACAGGGGGCGTCAGATGAACACTGAAGCTTTCTTT; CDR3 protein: CASSPDRGRQMNTEAFF
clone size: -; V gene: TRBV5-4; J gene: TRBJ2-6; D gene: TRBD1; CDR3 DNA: TGTGCCAGCAGCCCCCCCGGGACAGGGGGCTCTGGGGCCAACGTCCTGACTTTC; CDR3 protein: CASSPPGTGGSGANVLTF
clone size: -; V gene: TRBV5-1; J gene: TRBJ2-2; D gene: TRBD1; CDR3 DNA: TGCGCCAGCAGCAAGGGACAGGCGAACACCGGGGAGCTGTTTTTT; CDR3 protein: CASSKGQANTGELFF
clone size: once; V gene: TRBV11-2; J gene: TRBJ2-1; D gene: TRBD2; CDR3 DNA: TGTGCCAGCAGCCCCCAGACTAGCGGCTACAATGAGCAGTTCTTC; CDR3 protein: CASSPQTSGYNEQFF
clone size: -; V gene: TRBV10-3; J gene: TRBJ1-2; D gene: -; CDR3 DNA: TGTGCCATCAGTGGGACTAGGAATAACTATGGCTACACCTTC; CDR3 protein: CAISGTRNNYGYTF
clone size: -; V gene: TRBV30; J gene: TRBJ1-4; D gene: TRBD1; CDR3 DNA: TGTGCCTGGAGACCCTTCAGGGGGGCCCGCGAAAAACTGTTTTTT; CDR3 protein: CAWRPFRGAREKLFF
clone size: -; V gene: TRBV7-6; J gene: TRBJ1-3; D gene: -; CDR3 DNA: TGTGCCAGCAGCTTAGCGGCGGCAGGGCCTGGAAACACCATATATTTT; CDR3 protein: CASSLAAAGPGNTIYF
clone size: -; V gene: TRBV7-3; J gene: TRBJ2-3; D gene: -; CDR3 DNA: TGTGCCAGCAGCCCGCGGACTAGGGGGGCGGCAGATACGCAGTATTTT; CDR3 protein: CASSPRTRGAADTQYF
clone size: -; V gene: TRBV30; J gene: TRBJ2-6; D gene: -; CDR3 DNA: TGTGCCTGGAGTGTAACAGGGCCCCCCTCTGGGGCCAACGTCCTGACTTTC; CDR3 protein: CAWSVTGPPSGANVLTF
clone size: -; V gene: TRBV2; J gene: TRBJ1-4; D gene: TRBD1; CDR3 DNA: TGTGCCAGCAGTCCAACACGACCCGGGACAGGGAATGAAAAACTGTTTTTT; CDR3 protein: CASSPTRPGTGNEKLFF
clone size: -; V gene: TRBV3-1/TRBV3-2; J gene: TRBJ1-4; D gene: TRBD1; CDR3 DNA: TGTGCCAGCAGCCGACAGGGGACCCGGGGGGAAAAACTGTTTTTT; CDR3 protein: CASSRQGTRGEKLFF
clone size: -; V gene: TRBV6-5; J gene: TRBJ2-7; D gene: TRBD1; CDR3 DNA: TGTGCCAGCAGTACCGGGACAGGGGCCTACGAGCAGTACTTC; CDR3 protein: CASSTGTGAYEQYF
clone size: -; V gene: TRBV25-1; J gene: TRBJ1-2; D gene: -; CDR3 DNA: TGTGCCAGCAGTGAATGGGGTCAGGGGCCCGTCTATGGCTACACCTTC; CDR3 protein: CASSEWGQGPVYGYTF